This is a list of T cell receptor beta chains from one sample in a study of CD8+ T cells in alopecia areata. Some clones are missing from TCRdb's copy, which holds only in-frame ones; the method was immunoSEQ multiplex PCR. Of around 200,000 clones in the sample, about 60% are singletons; the top ten hold around 13%. Here the sequenced sample was CD8+ T cells sorted from blood, taken at week 24, from a patient treated with tofacitinib. These receptors all come from a human donor with alopecia areata. Each CDR3 is given with its conserved first and last residue. Each record gives: D gene, clone size, J gene, V gene, CDR3 DNA, CDR3 protein. A D gene is named only where the DNA matches it firmly. The size field is filled for only some rows; it gives once, few, many or a size class.

D: TRBD2
size: .
J: TRBJ2-1
V: TRBV5-1
DNA: TGCGCCAGCAGCCGGTACAGCGGGGGGCCGGATGAGCAGTTCTTC
CDR3: CASSRYSGGPDEQFF

D: .
size: few
J: TRBJ2-3
V: TRBV7-2
DNA: TGTGCCAGCAGCCCCATGAATGTGGCGGCCACAGATACGCAGTATTTT
CDR3: CASSPMNVAATDTQYF

D: TRBD1
size: once
J: TRBJ2-7
V: TRBV28
DNA: TGTGCCAGCAGTTGGGACAGCACCTACGAGCAGTACTTC
CDR3: CASSWDSTYEQYF

D: TRBD2
size: .
J: TRBJ2-7
V: TRBV6-5
DNA: TGTGCCAGCAGTTACGGACCGGGGGGGCCAGGGTACGAGCAGTACTTC
CDR3: CASSYGPGGPGYEQYF

D: TRBD1
size: .
J: TRBJ1-5
V: TRBV2
DNA: TGTGCCAGCAGTGAACTGGCAGGGGGGCAGCCCCAGCATTTT
CDR3: CASSELAGGQPQHF

D: .
size: few
J: TRBJ1-1
V: TRBV2
DNA: TGTGCCATTGGGAGGCCCGAAGCTTTCTTT
CDR3: CAIGRPEAFF

D: .
size: .
J: TRBJ2-7
V: TRBV14
DNA: TGTGCCAGCAGCCAAGTTGGGCAGGGAAGCTACGAGCAGTACTTC
CDR3: CASSQVGQGSYEQYF

D: TRBD1
size: .
J: TRBJ1-1
V: TRBV30
DNA: TGTGCCTGGAGTGTAGCGGGACAGGAGCGGGACACTGAAGCTTTCTTT
CDR3: CAWSVAGQERDTEAFF

D: TRBD1
size: .
J: TRBJ1-1
V: TRBV4-1
DNA: TGCGCCAGCAATCTCGGACAGGGCGGTACTGAAGCTTTCTTT
CDR3: CASNLGQGGTEAFF

D: .
size: .
J: TRBJ2-7
V: TRBV25-1
DNA: TGTGCCAGCAGTCTCGACTACGAGCAGTACTTC
CDR3: CASSLDYEQYF

D: .
size: many
J: TRBJ2-1
V: TRBV7-2
DNA: TGTGCCAGCAGCGTTGGGCGCTATGAGCAGTTCTTC
CDR3: CASSVGRYEQFF

D: TRBD2
size: few
J: TRBJ2-1
V: TRBV5-6
DNA: TGTGCCAGCAGCCTACCTCCGGGACTAGCGGGGGAGCAGTTCTTC
CDR3: CASSLPPGLAGEQFF

D: .
size: few
J: TRBJ2-3
V: TRBV7-8
DNA: TGTGCCAGCAGTCAAACAGGAACAGATACGCAGTATTTT
CDR3: CASSQTGTDTQYF

D: TRBD2
size: .
J: TRBJ2-3
V: TRBV6-4
DNA: TGTGCCAGCAGCGAGACTAGCGGGGGCCCAGATACGCAGTATTTT
CDR3: CASSETSGGPDTQYF

D: .
size: .
J: TRBJ2-3
V: TRBV7-2
DNA: TGTGCCAGCAGCTTAGGCAGGGAAGCAGATACGCAGTATTTT
CDR3: CASSLGREADTQYF

D: .
size: .
J: TRBJ2-5
V: TRBV7-3
DNA: TGTGCCAGCAGCTCCAACGGAGGGGCACGGGAGACCCAGTACTTC
CDR3: CASSSNGGARETQYF

D: TRBD1
size: .
J: TRBJ1-2
V: TRBV30
DNA: TGTGCCTGGACCGGGACAGGGGGCTCAGGTGGCTACACCTTC
CDR3: CAWTGTGGSGGYTF

D: TRBD2
size: few
J: TRBJ2-1
V: TRBV29-1
DNA: TGCAGCGTTGAAGCCAGCGGGGGGGCTTCCAATGAGCAGTTCTTC
CDR3: CSVEASGGASNEQFF

D: .
size: few
J: TRBJ1-3
V: TRBV18
DNA: TGTGCCAGCTCACTCCGGGACCGAAGACTCTCTGGAAACACCATATATTTT
CDR3: CASSLRDRRLSGNTIYF

D: .
size: .
J: TRBJ2-3
V: TRBV13
DNA: TGTGCCAGCAGCCCAGACACAGATACGCAGTATTTT
CDR3: CASSPDTDTQYF

D: .
size: .
J: TRBJ1-6
V: TRBV6-5
DNA: TGTGCCAGCAGTTATGGCGGGGATTCACCCCTCCACTTT
CDR3: CASSYGGDSPLHF

D: .
size: .
J: TRBJ2-3
V: TRBV7-9
DNA: TGTGCCAGCCGCCCGCCGTCAGGGGTAGATACGCAGTATTTT
CDR3: CASRPPSGVDTQYF

D: .
size: .
J: TRBJ2-4
V: TRBV5-5
DNA: TGTGCCAGCAGCTTGGAAGGAACCAAAAACATTCAGTACTTC
CDR3: CASSLEGTKNIQYF

D: .
size: .
J: TRBJ2-7
V: TRBV29-1
DNA: TGCAGCGTTGGGGACACATCCTACGAGCAGTACTTC
CDR3: CSVGDTSYEQYF

D: .
size: few
J: TRBJ2-2
V: TRBV29-1
DNA: TGCAGCGTGATCCGGGATAACACCGGGGAGCTGTTTTTT
CDR3: CSVIRDNTGELFF

D: .
size: few
J: TRBJ2-5
V: TRBV11-2
DNA: TGTGCCAGCAGCTTAGAGTACGGGGGGCTCCAAGAGACCCAGTACTTC
CDR3: CASSLEYGGLQETQYF

D: TRBD2
size: .
J: TRBJ2-3
V: TRBV5-6
DNA: TGTGCCAGCAGCTCCGCGGGGGGACCTACAGATACGCAGTATTTT
CDR3: CASSSAGGPTDTQYF

D: .
size: .
J: TRBJ2-7
V: TRBV14
DNA: TGTGCCAGCAGCCAAGGGCCCGACAGCTACGAGCAGTACTTC
CDR3: CASSQGPDSYEQYF

D: .
size: few
J: TRBJ2-3
V: TRBV5-1
DNA: TGCGCCAGCAGCCGGGAGACTTGGGGAGATACGCAGTATTTT
CDR3: CASSRETWGDTQYF

D: .
size: .
J: TRBJ2-7
V: TRBV15
DNA: TGTGCCACCAGCAGAGCTTTAAGTTGGGCAGGCGTCTTTGACGAGCAGTACTTC
CDR3: CATSRALSWAGVFDEQYF

D: .
size: few
J: TRBJ2-7
V: TRBV20-1
DNA: TGCAGTGCTCGCCACATCTACGAGCAGTACTTC
CDR3: CSARHIYEQYF

D: .
size: few
J: TRBJ2-7
V: TRBV12-5
DNA: TGTGCTAGTGGTTTAAGTCCCGGGGTTGAGCAGTACTTC
CDR3: CASGLSPGVEQYF

D: .
size: .
J: TRBJ2-5
V: TRBV5-1
DNA: TGCGCCAGCAGCTTGGCGGGGGGCCGAGAGACCCAGTACTTC
CDR3: CASSLAGGRETQYF

D: TRBD1
size: .
J: TRBJ2-3
V: TRBV9
DNA: TGTGCCAGCAGCGTAGGGTTCGACAGGGTGTACACAGATACGCAGTATTTT
CDR3: CASSVGFDRVYTDTQYF

D: .
size: .
J: TRBJ1-5
V: TRBV25-1
DNA: TGTGCCAGCAGTGAAGGGGGGGGATATCAGCCCCAGCATTTT
CDR3: CASSEGGGYQPQHF

D: .
size: .
J: TRBJ2-6
V: TRBV7-6
DNA: TGTGCCAGCAGCTTAGTATGGGGCTCTGGGGCCAACGTCCTGACTTTC
CDR3: CASSLVWGSGANVLTF

D: .
size: .
J: TRBJ2-7
V: TRBV5-6
DNA: TGTGCCAGCAGCTTGGGGACATTGGTTTTCGGCGAGCAGTACTTC
CDR3: CASSLGTLVFGEQYF

D: .
size: .
J: TRBJ2-3
V: TRBV25-1
DNA: TGTGCCACTCGCACAGATACGCAGTATTTT
CDR3: CATRTDTQYF

D: TRBD2
size: .
J: TRBJ2-7
V: TRBV27
DNA: TGTGCCAGCATCGGGGGGGACGAGCAGTACTTC
CDR3: CASIGGDEQYF

D: TRBD1
size: .
J: TRBJ2-5
V: TRBV14
DNA: TGTGCCAGCAGCCCGCGGACAGGAGAAGAGACCCAGTACTTC
CDR3: CASSPRTGEETQYF

D: .
size: few
J: TRBJ1-4
V: TRBV4-1
DNA: TGCGCCAGCAGCCTTCTATCCGGGCCGAAAGGGGAAAAACTGTTTTTT
CDR3: CASSLLSGPKGEKLFF

D: .
size: few
J: TRBJ2-5
V: TRBV29-1
DNA: TGCAGCGTTCCGGGCCCCATGAGGCAAGAGACCCAGTACTTC
CDR3: CSVPGPMRQETQYF

D: .
size: .
J: TRBJ1-2
V: TRBV9
DNA: TGTGCCAGCAGTGCAGGGCTATATGGCTACACCTTC
CDR3: CASSAGLYGYTF

D: TRBD1
size: .
J: TRBJ1-5
V: TRBV28
DNA: TGTGCCAGCAGTCTGGACAGGGAGGGCAATCAGCCCCAGCATTTT
CDR3: CASSLDREGNQPQHF

D: .
size: .
J: TRBJ2-1
V: TRBV4-1
DNA: TGCGCCAGCAGCCTCCCCCCCCGGCGGACAACCAGCTCCTACAATGAGCAGTTCTTC
CDR3: CASSLPPRRTTSSYNEQFF

D: .
size: few
J: TRBJ2-1
V: TRBV29-1
DNA: TGCAGCGCCACAACGGGGGTAAACTCCTACAATGAGCAGTTCTTC
CDR3: CSATTGVNSYNEQFF

D: .
size: .
J: TRBJ2-5
V: TRBV5-1
DNA: TGCGCCAGCAGCTTGTGGACCCAGTACTTC
CDR3: CASSLWTQYF

D: .
size: .
J: TRBJ1-2
V: TRBV5-1
DNA: TGCGCCAGCAGCTTGGCGACGGGGCTTCGAAATGGCTACACCTTC
CDR3: CASSLATGLRNGYTF

D: .
size: .
J: TRBJ2-7
V: TRBV7-9
DNA: TGTGCCAGCAGCTCCTTCACAGGTTCGTTCGAGCAGTACTTC
CDR3: CASSSFTGSFEQYF

D: .
size: .
J: TRBJ2-3
V: TRBV2
DNA: TGTGCCAGCAGTGCCGGGCGCACAGATACGCAGTATTTT
CDR3: CASSAGRTDTQYF

D: .
size: .
J: TRBJ1-2
V: TRBV5-1
DNA: TGCGCCAGCAGCTTGTCTTCCGGTGGCGATGGCTACACCTTC
CDR3: CASSLSSGGDGYTF